This TCR beta chain originates from a study of beta chain features in type 1 diabetes (dated by TCRdb to the late 2010s). In terms of the full investigation: Mean age, gender distribution, total cell number and subset yield were not different between patients and healthy donors. In the study, TCRB repertoires of sorted circulating CD4+ T cell subsets from recently diagnosed type 1 diabetes patients were compared with those of matched healthy donors. Naive and central memory subsets were obtained from all 30 or so donors, but regulatory and stem cell-like memory subsets were isolated from only 8 patients and roughly eight healthy donors. A total of approximately 100,000,000 sorted cells were examined across all samples, and the number of cells per subset was strongly correlated with RNA yield. Paper-wide results and their limitations: Because cDNA was sequenced instead of genomic DNA, activated cells with high expression could be over-represented, although the groups did not differ in activation or CD3 levels. Shorter templates might be favored by PCR, yet because patient and control samples were amplified and corrected together, any such skew would affect both groups equally. Fewer insertions and more nucleotide deletions at VDJ recombination sites were observed in patients with type 1 diabetes, implying thymic rearrangement abnormalities. A moderate but significant shortening of TCRB CDR3 length was observed in type 1 diabetes patients in all four CD4+ subsets. Naive, central memory and regulatory TCRB repertoires appeared more similar among patients than among healthy donors. HLA sub-analyses involved small numbers of individuals, so any influence of HLA type on TCRB rearrangement remained unresolved.

The entire amount of isolated RNA was reverse transcribed using the High Capacity cDNA Reverse Transcription Kit, so the sequenced TCRB transcripts were expressed ones. Deep immunoSEQ sequencing was applied to naive, central memory and regulatory T cell samples, giving an average of approximately 3.8 million total reads per sample. After sorted cells were lysed in RLT buffer, RNA was extracted with DNase-treated RNeasy Micro or Mini kits, with the choice depending on cell number. Each cell subset was processed separately to prevent cross-contamination, with patient and healthy donor samples processed together. The immunoSEQ multiplex PCR was used to amplify TCRB sequences from cDNA, yielding 87-bp fragments that span the CDR3 region. Sequencing of the amplicons was done on the Illumina HiSeq platform. For the original study's pipeline: PCR bias was corrected computationally using synthetic template baselines, and reads within Hamming distance 2 were collapsed, with unmergeable singletons discarded. By aligning reads against IMGT, V, D and J genes, CDR3 length, and insertions or deletions at six rearrangement sites were assigned. Within each subset, clonotype counts were normalized to sorted cell number, and only after that were true diversity and Gini coefficients computed with the tcR R package. Repertoire sharing was quantified using the overlap coefficient calculated on TCRB nucleotide sequences. The source is immuneACCESS, and TCRdb retained only in-frame sequences with V and J called. Part of the clones is not carried over; for the studies checked, unresolved V genes explain less than half of this, and the remainder is unexplained. V and J calls and clone size are given by that table; D and trimming were obtained from the DNA. Within this sample are about 130,000 clones, with about a tenth of them counted one time only. Together, the top ten hold roughly 0.69% of the sample.

As regards this clone: Its specific antigen is unknown. One base away there is no much larger clone; base qualities are not given.

There are 14 amino acids in the CDR3, from cysteine to phenylalanine inclusive. This entry keeps only the CDR3 DNA: 42 bases, framed from base 1. The CDR1 and CDR2 encoded by the germline V gene are MDHEN and SYDVKM. V trim: 6 bases; J trim: 6 bases; unmatched bases: 5. From each donor, a single peripheral blood sample of 100 to 150 mL on average was drawn into heparinised tubes. Naive, central memory, regulatory and stem cell-like memory CD4+ T cells were sorted on a BD FACSAria II using a panel including CD45RO, CCR7, CD25, CD127, CD95 and CD27. All sorted populations exceeded 95% purity. PBMCs were separated immediately by Lymphoprep density gradient centrifugation and were stained directly, without being cultured. Samples were stained and sorted in pairs, with one healthy donor and one patient per experiment, so that batch effects were minimized.

This receptor was identified in a young man in good health. The specimen sequenced was central memory CD4+ T cells from blood. The sequence is built from TRBV28 and TRBJ1-6; TRBD1 agrees with 7 junctional bases. The CDR3 has the sequence CASRSGTANSPLHF. The DNA reads as follows: TGTGCCAGCAGATCCGGGACAGCTAATTCACCCCTCCACTTT.